Presented here are 10 T cell receptor beta chains from one specimen sequenced in a study of T-cell memory formation after mild COVID-19. TCRdb re-derived calls from the 5' RACE reads in MiXCR, one entry per CDR3 protein. The top ten hold about 42% of the sample, which has 95,000 to 120,000 distinct CDR3 sequences, roughly 20% seen once. The sample was PBMCs or a T cell subset sorted from them (not recorded which). The receptors were sampled from a man younger than 35 who had mild COVID-19 (a few samples of this study predate the infection). Cell type and time point are not known.

The chain is built from TRBV7-9 and TRBJ2-1, with D tentatively TRBD2 (6 bases). The germline V and J ends were trimmed by 3 bases and 13 bases, with 22 bases remaining between them. This CDR3 has 15 amino acids. The germline CDR1 and CDR2 sequences are SEHNR and FQNEAQ (reference sequence). CDR3 nucleotides: TGTGCCAGCAGCTTGGGCGGGACCGCCGCCTATGGACAGTTCTTC. Its protein is CASSLGGTAAYGQFF.

This CDR3 reads CASSPLAGVLNEQFF. The CDR3 nucleotides are TGCGCCAGCAGCCCCCTAGCGGGGGTTCTCAATGAGCAGTTCTTC. The J gene is TRBJ2-1, the V gene TRBV4-1; TRBD2 matches 10 bases. CDR1 is MGHRA and CDR2 is YSYEKL in the germline V gene. This CDR3 comprises 15 residues. V dropped 4 bases and J dropped 6; count of bases not matched to a gene: 6.

This clonotype was detected a few times. This sequence joins TRBV6-2 or TRBV6-3 and TRBJ1-2; D is uncertain. This CDR3 is 12 amino acids long. In germline, CDR1 is MNHEY, CDR2 SVGEGT. With 6 bases removed from V and 1 base from J, the gap between germline ends came to 6 bases. The CDR3 DNA follows: TGTGCCAGCAGCCCGATTAACTATGGCTACACCTTC. This gives the protein CASSPINYGYTF.

This clonotype was found a few times. The chain has TRBV7-9 and TRBJ2-2; 8 bases line up with TRBD2. After removal of 3 bases from V and 4 bases from J, the junction contained 10 bases not matched to a gene. CDR1 and CDR2 from the germline V gene are SEHNR and FQNEAQ (reference sequence). The CDR3 sequence is 17 residues long. CDR3 bases: TGTGCCAGCAGCTTGGGTTCCGCGGGGGGCGTCACCGGGGAGCTGTTTTTT. Translating gives CASSLGSAGGVTGELFF.

The rearrangement joins TRBV11-2 to TRBJ1-2; possibly TRBD1 for D (6 bases). This CDR3 region has 15 residues. The germline CDR1 and CDR2 sequences are SGHAT and FQNNGV. Trimming removed 5 bases at V and 5 bases at J, with 18 bases between. The CDR3 DNA follows: TGTGCCAGCAGCGTGCGCCGGGACATACTTTATGGCTACACCTTC. It yields the protein CASSVRRDILYGYTF.

This clonotype has only a few counts. The chain is built from TRBV9 and TRBJ2-7; TRBD2 agrees at 10 bases. The ends lost 4 bases at V and 6 bases at J; junction bases unmatched: 13. The CDR3 is made up of 16 amino acids. Germline CDR1 reads SGDLS; CDR2 reads YYNGEE. The CDR3 DNA sequence: TGTGCCAGCAGCCCCCCGGGCGGGACTAGCGCACTCGAGCAGTACTTC. It specifies CASSPPGGTSALEQYF.

The rearrangement links TRBV7-6 to TRBJ2-3; no firm D call. There are 12 residues in the CDR3. Germline V gives CDR1 SGHVS, CDR2 FNYEAQ. V gave up 5 bases and J gave up 8 bases, with 11 bases separating them. The CDR3 region is CASSPGGGTQYF. In DNA form, the CDR3 reads TGTGCCAGCAGCCCGGGCGGTGGTACGCAGTATTTT.

The V gene is TRBV4-1, the J gene TRBJ1-4; D remains ambiguous. The CDR3 contains 16 residues. CDR1 and CDR2 from the germline V gene are MGHRA and YSYEKL. The V end was cut by 5 bases, the J end by 0 bases, with 13 bases between. In DNA form, the CDR3 reads TGCGCCAGCAGCGCGAGGGATGCTGCAACTAATGAAAAACTGTTTTTT. It codes for CASSARDAATNEKLFF.

This clonotype was seen a handful of times. The chain has TRBV20-1 and TRBJ1-5; D is ambiguous. The germline CDR1 and CDR2 sequences are DFQATT and SNEGSKA (reference sequence). This CDR3 has 12 amino acids. Trimming removed 2 bases at V and 3 bases at J, with 5 bases between. CDR3 in DNA: TGCAGTGCTAGAAGGGTCAATCAGCCCCAGCATTTT. Translating it yields CSARRVNQPQHF.

The rearrangement links TRBV6-2 or TRBV6-3 to TRBJ2-2, with a possible D match to TRBD1 (5 bases). CDR3 size: 15 residues. V lost 7 bases, J lost 1 base, and 13 bases lay in between. The germline CDR1 and CDR2 sequences are MNHEY and SVGEGT. The CDR3 nucleotides are TGTGCCAGCACCTCCTGGGGCCAGAACACCGGGGAGCTGTTTTTT. Residues: CASTSWGQNTGELFF.